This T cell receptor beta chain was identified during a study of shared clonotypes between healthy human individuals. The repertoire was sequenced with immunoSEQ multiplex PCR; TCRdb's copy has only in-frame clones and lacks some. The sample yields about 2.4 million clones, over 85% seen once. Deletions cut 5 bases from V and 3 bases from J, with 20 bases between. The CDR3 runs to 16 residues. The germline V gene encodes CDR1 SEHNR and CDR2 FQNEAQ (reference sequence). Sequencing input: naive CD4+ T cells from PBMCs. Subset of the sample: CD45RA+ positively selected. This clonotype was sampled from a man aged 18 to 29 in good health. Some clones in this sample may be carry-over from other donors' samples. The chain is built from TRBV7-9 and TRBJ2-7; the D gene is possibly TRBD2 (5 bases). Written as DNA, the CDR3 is TGTGCCAGCAGCCGGGATACGCCCTATGATAGCTACGAGCAGTACTTC. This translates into CASSRDTPYDSYEQYF.